This T cell receptor (beta chain) was identified during a study of human T cells and chemical hapten exposure. Overall study findings and caveats: More PT1 expanded TCRs went with higher patch test scores.

TCRdb processed the RACE reads anew with MiXCR; each CDR3 protein has one entry. The sample yields around 42,000 distinct CDR3 sequences, about an eighth seen once. V lost 2 bases and J lost 5, with 3 bases in between. The CDR3 contains 12 residues. Per the germline V gene, CDR1 is KGHSH and CDR2 is LQKENI. This clonotype was detected many times. Its antigen is currently unknown. Time point of the sample: pre-sensitization, week 0. Stated treatment: therapeutic diphenylcyclopropenone sensitization with weekly scalp DPC. The sample consisted of whole blood, taken in connection with sensitization to the hapten diphenylcyclopropenone (DPC). This receptor was taken from a woman aged 30 to 39 with alopecia areata. Some clones in this sample may be carry-over from other donors' samples. The V gene is TRBV18, the J gene TRBJ2-2; D ambiguous. DNA for the CDR3: TGTGCCAGCTCACCAACGACCGGGGAGCTGTTTTTT. Protein: CASSPTTGELFF. The whole variable domain, filled in from reference TRBV18 and TRBJ2-2, reads NAGVMQNPRHLVRRRGQEARLRCSPMKGHSHVYWYRQLPEEGLKFMVYLQKENIIDESGMPKERFSAEFPKEGPSILRIQQVVRGDSAAYFCASSPTTGELFFGEGSRLTVL.